The source of this T cell receptor (beta chain) is a study of blood T cells in healthy people across ages. This clonotype was counted a few times. The use of a sample-barcoded 5' primer and a J-beta primer mix characterized a second PCR of roughly 6 to 11 cycles. TCRdb ran MiXCR on the 5' RACE reads and lists one entry per CDR3 protein. The table includes about 500,000 distinct CDR3 sequences, nearly 25% detected once. The same data also went into a second study, on T cells of mothers and their children. That work contributes: Every mother produced more than 9 million TCR beta CDR3 reads, whereas every child provided around 3 million.

The clonotype originates from a boy under 18 in good health. Sequenced material: blood.

CDR3 region: CSARGGVSYNEQFF. In DNA, the CDR3 is TGCAGTGCTAGAGGGGGGGTCTCCTACAATGAGCAGTTCTTC. The chain couples TRBV20-1 to TRBJ2-1; TRBD2 might be the D (6 bases). This CDR3 comprises 14 residues. Germline V CDR1 and CDR2: DFQATT, SNEGSKA (reference sequence). V lost 1 base and J 0 bases, leaving 7 bases between the germline ends.